This is a list of T cell receptor beta chains from one sample in a study of blood T cell repertoires in COVID-19. Some clones are missing from TCRdb's copy, which holds only in-frame ones; the method was immunoSEQ multiplex PCR. The table includes more than 200,000 clones, approximately 90% detected once. Material for sequencing was peripheral blood. The receptors shown here come from a woman between 25 and 40 years old with COVID-19, enrolled during active disease. Both conserved end residues are part of each CDR3.

j_gene | len | v_gene | CDR3aa
TRBJ2-3 | 15 | TRBV24-1 | CATSDRDRGRRTQYF
TRBJ2-5 | 14 | TRBV19 | CASSEQGARETQYF
TRBJ1-5 | 16 | TRBV24-1 | CATSDRGTGDNQPQHF
TRBJ2-1 | 16 | TRBV10-2 | CASQGASGREYNEQFF
TRBJ1-1 | 13 | TRBV5-6 | CASSPPGSTEAFF
TRBJ2-3 | 15 | TRBV4-1 | CASSEPGQGADTQYF
TRBJ1-2 | 14 | TRBV15 | CATSRETGAYGYTF
TRBJ2-3 | 17 | TRBV6-4 | CASSDGASGSGADTQYF
TRBJ2-6 | 20 | TRBV4-1 | CASSQEKGDSDSSGANVLTF
TRBJ1-6 | 14 | TRBV6-2/TRBV6-3 | CASSRGTDNSPLHF
TRBJ1-2 | 16 | TRBV3-1/TRBV3-2 | CASSATPPGQGSGYTF
TRBJ2-2 | 14 | TRBV6-5 | CASSYSLAGGELFF
TRBJ2-1 | 16 | TRBV18 | CASSQTGSLAGEKQFF
TRBJ1-3 | 15 | TRBV7-2 | CASSLGLTSGNTIYF
TRBJ1-1 | 15 | TRBV18 | CASSPGTGELTEAFF
TRBJ2-1 | 13 | TRBV12-3/TRBV12-4 | CASSPGTDNEQFF
TRBJ2-5 | 15 | TRBV9 | CASSSQTTQLGTQYF
TRBJ1-3 | 17 | TRBV7-2 | CASSLDWSGRAGNTIYF
TRBJ2-7 | 13 | TRBV6-6 | CASSRRQDYEQYF
TRBJ2-1 | 14 | TRBV11-3 | CASSSRDYYNEQFF
TRBJ2-3 | 16 | TRBV6-1 | CASSEGWDGRGDTQYF
TRBJ1-6 | 15 | TRBV7-2 | CASSFNREFYSPLHF
TRBJ2-4 | 16 | TRBV28 | CASSFGQILAKNIQYF
TRBJ1-6 | 13 | TRBV5-1 | CASGPGGGRPLHF
TRBJ2-5 | 13 | TRBV6-1 | CASSDRAEETQYF
TRBJ2-7 | 15 | TRBV19 | CASSPGTGASYEQYF
TRBJ2-3 | 16 | TRBV19 | CASSITPGTGRNTQYF
TRBJ2-7 | 17 | TRBV7-2 | CASRKHRTSGGSDEQYF
TRBJ2-6 | 15 | TRBV28 | CASSFLLSGANVLTF
TRBJ1-1 | 15 | TRBV2 | CASAEVGFAGLLAFF
TRBJ2-5 | 14 | TRBV5-4 | CASSLAGPVETQYF
TRBJ2-5 | 11 | TRBV30 | CAWSVLKTQYF
TRBJ1-2 | 16 | TRBV4-3 | CASSQEPRATVGGYTF
TRBJ2-2 | 14 | TRBV5-5 | CASSLRTGTGELFF
TRBJ2-5 | 17 | TRBV21-1 | CASSAQNQSQGQETQYF
TRBJ2-1 | 15 | TRBV19 | CASSISGGPFNEQFF
TRBJ1-2 | 17 | TRBV29-1 | CSVDGVPVRGGGDGYTF